This entry lists 9 T cell receptor beta chains sequenced from one sample in a study of blood T cells in healthy people across ages. Sample-barcoded 5' priming and a J-beta primer mix drove a second PCR of 7 to 11 cycles. TCRdb re-called the 5' RACE reads through MiXCR, storing one row per CDR3 protein. The data show 600,000 to 850,000 distinct CDR3 sequences, more than 20% seen once. These data were also filed under a second study, of T cells of mothers and their children.

Sequencing input: blood. These TCRs come from a boy aged 5-17 years in good health.

This clonotype was counted a few times. The chain joins TRBV7-2 to TRBJ2-1, with a possible D match to TRBD2 (7 bases). Germline values: CDR1 SGHTA, CDR2 FQGNSA. The CDR3 sequence is 19 residues long. V lost 5 bases and J 2 bases, leaving 25 bases between the germline ends. The chain's CDR3 is CASSRNSIGGGPPYNEQFF. CDR3 bases: TGTGCCAGCAGCCGGAACTCGATAGGGGGGGGGCCTCCCTACAATGAGCAGTTCTTC. The whole variable domain, remainder taken from reference TRBV7-2 and TRBJ2-1, is GAGVSQSPSNKVTEKGKDVELRCDPISGHTALYWYRQSLGQGLEFLIYFQGNSAPDKSGLPSDRFSAERTGGSVSTLTIQRTQQEDSAVYLCASSRNSIGGGPPYNEQFFGPGTRLTVL.

The chain is built from TRBV20-1 and TRBJ2-5; 8 bases are a match to TRBD1. The CDR3 extends over 16 amino acids. The germline CDR1 and CDR2 sequences are DFQATT and SNEGSKA (reference sequence). The trim removed 0 bases at V and 11 bases at J, leaving 17 bases unmatched. Written as DNA, the CDR3 is TGCAGTGCTAGAGACGCCCAGGGGGCCCCCGGACGTGAGCAGTACTTC. Encoded protein: CSARDAQGAPGREQYF.

The chain recombines TRBV29-1 with TRBJ1-2; 7 bases are a match to TRBD1. V lost 7 bases to trimming and J lost 0 bases; unmatched junction nucleotides: 11. Germline CDR1 reads SQVTM; CDR2 reads ANQGSEA. There are 15 residues in the CDR3. In nucleotides, the CDR3 is TGCAGCGCCGGGGGGCAGGGGGAAGCTAACTATGGCTACACCTTC. Its translation is CSAGGQGEANYGYTF.

In its sample, this clonotype was seen a few times. This chain uses TRBV4-3 with TRBJ2-7; D gene unclear. The length of the CDR3 is 13 residues. The V and J ends lost 0 bases and 6 bases respectively, with 9 bases between them. Germline assignment: CDR1 LGHNA and CDR2 YSLEER. DNA of the CDR3: TGCGCCAGCAGCCAAGATAGGTACTCCGAGCAGTACTTC. Translated: CASSQDRYSEQYF.

The chain joins TRBV10-3 to TRBJ2-6, with TRBD1 matching over 7 bases. The CDR3 length is 16 residues. Germline CDR1 reads ENHRY; CDR2 reads SYGVKD. Germline trimming cut 2 bases from V and 1 base from J; bases unmatched to any gene: 2. This CDR3 is CAISEQTGSGANVLTF. In nucleotides, the CDR3 is TGTGCCATCAGTGAGCAGACAGGGTCTGGGGCCAACGTCCTGACTTTC.

This clonotype was recorded a few times. The V gene is TRBV5-1, the J gene TRBJ2-7; 8 bases are shared with TRBD1. CDR1 SGHRS and CDR2 YFSETQ come from the germline V gene. This CDR3 is built from 13 residues. J was trimmed by 2 bases and V by 5 bases; bases with no gene match: 3. In DNA, the CDR3 is TGCGCCAGCAGGCAGGGACAGGCCTACGAGCAGTACTTC. It specifies CASRQGQAYEQYF.

This chain links TRBV9 with TRBJ1-4; 7 bases match TRBD1. The CDR3 has 14 amino acids. The germline V gene has CDR1 SGDLS and CDR2 YYNGEE. V trimming: 3 bases; J trimming: 5 bases; junction bases outside the gene matches: 4. CDR3 in DNA: TGTGCCAGCAGCGCGACAGGGCTAAATGAAAAACTGTTTTTT. It specifies CASSATGLNEKLFF.

This clonotype was observed a handful of times. The genes are TRBV20-1 and TRBJ1-2; TRBD1 is a possible D gene (6 bases). Germline CDR1 is DFQATT and CDR2 is SNEGSKA (reference sequence). The CDR3 runs 12 residues. Trimming removed 6 bases from V and 8 bases from J, with 16 bases in between. The CDR3 DNA is TGCAGTGCCCCCGGAATCAGGGGAGGCTACACCTTC. This translates into CSAPGIRGGYTF.

This clonotype has more than one count but fewer than ten. The chain uses TRBV29-1 and TRBJ2-1; D unresolved. The CDR3 covers 14 residues. Trimming cost V 1 base and J 5 bases, with 12 bases left between them. Looked up from germline, CDR1 is SQVTM and CDR2 is ANQGSEA. The CDR3 protein is CSVEGGFWDNEQFF. CDR3 sequence (DNA): TGCAGCGTTGAAGGAGGTTTCTGGGACAATGAGCAGTTCTTC.